This TCR beta chain originates from a study of blood T cell repertoires in COVID-19. The study assigned cohorts using participant-reported clinical history. J was trimmed by 4 bases and V by 0 bases; bases with no gene match: 7. This CDR3 region has 17 residues. Germline CDR1 and CDR2: ENHRY and SYGVKD. In the original processing: Amplification with reference gene primers provided the estimates of nucleated cell counts. Produced via immunoSEQ multiplex PCR; TCRdb's table is partial and in-frame only. V, J and clone size are taken as reported in that table, and D and trimming were inferred from the DNA itself. The data contain over 350,000 clones, approximately 87% of them seen just once; the ten biggest clones take up about 10%.

The source is a woman in her 50s who had recovered from COVID-19. The specimen sequenced was PBMCs or T cells enriched from blood (not recorded which). This sequence joins TRBV10-3 and TRBJ2-3; 10 bases are a match to TRBD1. In DNA, the CDR3 is TGTGCCATCAGTGAGTCGCCCGGGACAGGGGCCGCAGATACGCAGTATTTT. The encoded protein is CAISESPGTGAADTQYF.